One and the same sample provided the 3 T cell receptor beta chains below, sequenced in a study of blood T cells in healthy people across ages. It was with a sample-barcoded 5' primer and a J-beta primer mix that a second PCR of roughly 7 to 12 cycles was run. TCRdb reanalysed the 5' RACE reads using MiXCR and keeps one entry per CDR3 protein. The sample holds around 780,000 distinct CDR3 sequences, around 24% seen once. These data were also reused for a study on T cells of mothers and their children.

The sequenced sample consisted of blood. All receptors derive from a boy younger than 18 in good health.

This clonotype was observed a few times. V is TRBV4-2 and J is TRBJ2-5; maybe TRBD2 (5 bases). This CDR3 spans 11 amino acids. Per the germline V gene, CDR1 is LGHNA and CDR2 is YNFKEQ. The V gene lost 1 base and the J gene lost 10 bases, with 7 bases spanning the gap. CDR3 DNA: TGTGCCAGCAGCCAAGGAGAGGGCCAGTACTTC. This sequence encodes CASSQGEGQYF.

This clonotype was seen a handful of times. The chain carries TRBV3-1 and TRBJ2-3; D gene uncertain. V was pared by 2 bases and J by 5 bases, with 8 bases between. Germline CDR1 is LGHDT and CDR2 is YNNKEL (reference sequence). The CDR3 has 13 amino acids. The CDR3 coding sequence is TGTGCCAGCAGCCAAACGGAAGGAGATACGCAGTATTTT. Its translation: CASSQTEGDTQYF.

The chain uses TRBV7-2 and TRBJ2-3; 9 bases are a match to TRBD2. Germline V gene lookup returns CDR1 SGHTA and CDR2 FQGNSA. With 5 bases clipped from V and 6 bases from J, the junction kept 15 bases outside the gene matches. This CDR3 has 17 residues. This CDR3 is CASSVPGLALVGDTQYF. CDR3 DNA: TGTGCCAGCAGCGTCCCGGGACTAGCTTTGGTGGGGGATACGCAGTATTTT.